This T cell receptor beta chain originates from a study of shared clonotypes between healthy human individuals. CDR1 is SSHAT and CDR2 is FNYEAQ in the germline V gene (reference sequence). V shed 5 bases, J shed 6 bases, and the junction held 6 bases outside the gene matches. The CDR3 totals 14 residues. The study's findings and limits: Depth of sequencing was expected to influence donor clonotype sharing. Around 5.4% of naive CD4 clonotypes were common to a few donors.

Worth noting for this clone: Antigen: not known.

Using about 190 ng DNA, about 30,000 T cell genomes, the sorted-subset replicate PCRs were run. The repertoire was sequenced with immunoSEQ multiplex PCR; TCRdb's copy has only in-frame clones and lacks some. Of 85,000 to 100,000 clones detected, 67% appear once; the ten largest clones hold around 41%. The origin of this receptor is a young man in good health. This chain uses TRBV7-7 with TRBJ2-7; 11 bases line up with TRBD2. Sequencing input: memory CD8+ T cells sorted from blood. The sample's subset: CD45RO+ cells pooled with CCR7-negative TemRA cells. DNA for the CDR3: TGTGCCAGCAGCGTGGGACTAGCGGTTGGCGAGCAGTACTTC. It yields the protein CASSVGLAVGEQYF.